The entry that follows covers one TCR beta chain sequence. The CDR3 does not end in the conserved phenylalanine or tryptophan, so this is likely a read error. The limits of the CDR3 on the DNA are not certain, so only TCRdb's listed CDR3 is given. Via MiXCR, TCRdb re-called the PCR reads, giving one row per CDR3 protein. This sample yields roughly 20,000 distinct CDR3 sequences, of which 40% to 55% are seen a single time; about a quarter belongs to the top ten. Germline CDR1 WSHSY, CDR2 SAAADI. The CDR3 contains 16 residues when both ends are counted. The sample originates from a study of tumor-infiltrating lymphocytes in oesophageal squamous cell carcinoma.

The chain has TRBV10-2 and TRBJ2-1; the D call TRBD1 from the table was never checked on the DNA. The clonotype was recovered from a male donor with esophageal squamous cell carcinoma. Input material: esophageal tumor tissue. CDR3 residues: CASSEGQGVSPLHFGN.